These 20 T cell receptor beta chains originate from one sample sequenced in a study of T cell repertoires in cytomegalovirus infection. TCRdb re-called the reads through MiXCR, storing one row per CDR3 protein. The table has roughly 600,000 distinct CDR3 sequences, more than 20% seen once. Sequencing was done on a sample of CD8+ T cells from PBMCs. The receptors were sampled from a human donor in good health (CMV status not recorded). Some clones in this sample may be carry-over from other donors' samples.

V gene TRBV23-1 combines with J gene TRBJ1-1, with 7 bases identical to TRBD1. TRBV23-1 is given ORF status, its function remaining uncertain. There are 15 residues in the CDR3. With V trimmed by 0 bases and J by 10 bases, 11 bases remained unmatched. CDR3 bases: TGCGCCAGCAGTCAATCAGGCGGGACAGCCCTGGGAGCTTTCTTT. Its translation: CASSQSGGTALGAFF.

The CDR3 DNA is TGTGCCACCAGCAGAGATGACAGCAATCAGCCCCAGCATTTT. This sequence encodes CATSRDDSNQPQHF. The chain combines TRBV15 with TRBJ1-5; no clear D gene. This CDR3 comprises 14 residues. Germline V gene data show CDR1 as LNHNV and CDR2 as YYDKDF (reference sequence). Trimming left V 0 bases short and J 1 base short, with 4 bases between.

Only a few counts were recorded for this clonotype. The rearrangement joins TRBV2 to TRBJ2-2, with 9 bases fitting TRBD1. This CDR3 is built from 16 residues. Trimming cost V 5 bases and J 5 bases; bases outside gene matches: 9. The germline gives CDR1 SNHLY, CDR2 FYNNEI. CDR3 DNA sequence: TGTGCCAGCAGTCCTTTCGGGACAGGGAGGACCGGGGAGCTGTTTTTT. It is translated as CASSPFGTGRTGELFF.

This clonotype has more than one count but fewer than ten. The gene calls are TRBV24-1 and TRBJ1-5, with D unresolved. Germline CDR1 is KGHDR and CDR2 is SFDVKD. The CDR3 sequence is 15 residues long. V lost 3 bases and J 7 bases, leaving 15 bases between the germline ends. CDR3 nucleotide sequence: TGTGCCACCAGTGATCCCGAGGAATTGGGGCAGCCCCAGCATTTT. The encoded protein is CATSDPEELGQPQHF.

This clonotype was observed a few times. This sequence joins TRBV2 and TRBJ2-1, with no clear D. V lost 6 bases and J 4 bases, leaving 7 bases between the germline ends. This CDR3 comprises 12 residues. Germline V gives CDR1 SNHLY, CDR2 FYNNEI. The CDR3 coding sequence is TGTGCCAGCAGGAGGACGTACAATGAGCAGTTCTTC. This encodes CASRRTYNEQFF.

This sequence joins TRBV14 and TRBJ1-2; 8 positions agree with TRBD1. Germline loops: CDR1 SGHDN, CDR2 FVKESK. The CDR3 runs to 18 residues. Losses at the gene ends were 2 bases for V and 8 bases for J; bases not matched to a gene: 19. The CDR3 nucleotides are TGTGCCAGCAGCCAATTTGGCGGCAGGGGGCCGCTGGGAAGAGGCTACACCTTC. Encoded protein: CASSQFGGRGPLGRGYTF. The whole variable domain, remainder taken from reference TRBV14 and TRBJ1-2, is EAGVTQFPSHSVIEKGQTVTLRCDPISGHDNLYWYRRVMGKEIKFLLHFVKESKQDESGMPNNRFLAERTGGTYSTLKVQPAELEDSGVYFCASSQFGGRGPLGRGYTFGSGTRLTVV.

This clonotype was seen a few times. The chain couples TRBV20-1 to TRBJ1-6; D perhaps matches TRBD1 (6 bases). Germline V CDR1 and CDR2: DFQATT, SNEGSKA (reference sequence). Trimming shortened V by 1 base and J by 0 bases, and 25 bases separated the two germline ends. This CDR3 is built from 21 residues. CDR3 sequence (DNA): TGCAGTGCTAGAGTAATGCCCGGGGACACCGGGGTTAGCTCCTATAATTCACCCCTCCACTTT. It codes for CSARVMPGDTGVSSYNSPLHF.

The chain has TRBV29-1 and TRBJ1-1; TRBD1 might be the D (6 bases). The CDR3 is 19 residues long. In germline, CDR1 is SQVTM, CDR2 ANQGSEA. V was shortened by 6 bases and J by 0 bases, with 29 bases between the two germline ends. CDR3 residues: CSVQVRTVRDDILNTEAFF. Written as DNA, the CDR3 is TGCAGCGTCCAAGTTAGGACAGTCAGGGACGACATCTTGAACACTGAAGCTTTCTTT.

This clonotype was picked up a small number of times. The chain recombines TRBV20-1 with TRBJ1-2; no clear D. The V end lost 5 bases, the J end lost 3 bases, and 13 bases lay between the germline ends. The CDR3 runs to 13 residues. The V gene's germline CDR1 is DFQATT and CDR2 SNEGSKA (reference sequence). The CDR3 nucleotides read TGCAGTGCTCCAACGGGAAGGGACTATGGCTACACCTTC. Protein sequence: CSAPTGRDYGYTF.

This clonotype was seen more than once but under ten times. This rearrangement joins TRBV10-3 to TRBJ2-3, with 13 positions matching TRBD2. The trim removed 4 bases at V and 3 bases at J, leaving 1 base unmatched. This CDR3 region has 15 residues. Per germline, CDR1 ENHRY and CDR2 SYGVKD. Here the CDR3 reads CAISATSGGTDTQYF. CDR3 bases: TGTGCCATCAGTGCGACTAGCGGGGGGACAGATACGCAGTATTTT.

This clonotype came up many times. The J gene is TRBJ2-5, the V gene TRBV6-2 or TRBV6-3; D remains unclear. This CDR3 has 14 amino acids. V was shortened by 0 bases and J by 3 bases, with 8 bases between the two germline ends. From germline, CDR1 is MNHEY and CDR2 SVGEGT. The CDR3 nucleotides read TGTGCCAGCAGTTACTCGATTAGGAAAGAGACCCAGTACTTC. Translated, it gives CASSYSIRKETQYF.

This clonotype was picked up many times. The chain carries TRBV7-9 and TRBJ2-1, with D tentatively TRBD1 (7 bases). V dropped 2 bases and J dropped 1 base, with 24 bases sitting between them. Germline V gene data show CDR1 as SEHNR and CDR2 as FQNEAQ (reference sequence). The CDR3 is 20 amino acids. The chain's CDR3 is CASSLPTLLRQGGSYNEQFF. The CDR3 bases are TGTGCCAGCAGCTTACCTACCCTGCTCCGGCAGGGGGGATCCTACAATGAGCAGTTCTTC.

J is TRBJ1-1 and V is TRBV19; D unclear. This CDR3 is built from 12 residues. V was shortened by 4 bases and J by 6 bases, with 9 bases between the two germline ends. Germline lookup yields CDR1 LNHDA and CDR2 SQIVND (reference sequence). CDR3 DNA sequence: TGTGCCAGTAGTAGCCGGGCGGCTGAAGCTTTCTTT. Translating gives CASSSRAAEAFF.

CDR3 residues: CASSYSGTSSYEQYF. CDR3 coding DNA: TGTGCCAGCAGTTACTCCGGGACTAGTAGTTACGAGCAGTACTTC. The chain links TRBV6-8 to TRBJ2-7; 8 bases agree with TRBD2. Germline CDR1 reads MNHGY; CDR2 reads SAAAGT. The V and J ends lost 0 bases and 4 bases, in that order; junction bases with no gene match: 5. The CDR3 covers 15 residues.

The CDR3 nucleotides read TGCAGTGCAAAGAGATGGGGGGGGGAGTTCTTC. Translating gives CSAKRWGGEFF. The V and J genes are TRBV20-1 and TRBJ2-1; TRBD2 agrees at 7 bases. The V gene's germline CDR1 is DFQATT and CDR2 SNEGSKA (reference sequence). V dropped 6 bases and J dropped 14; count of bases not matched to a gene: 10. CDR3 length: 11 amino acids.

In its sample, this clonotype was seen a few times. The chain uses TRBV28 and TRBJ1-5; D remains unclear. The V end lost 7 bases, the J end lost 5 bases, and 9 bases lay between the germline ends. This CDR3 has 12 amino acids. In germline, CDR1 is MDHEN, CDR2 SYDVKM. CDR3 DNA: TGTGCCAGCACCGACGGTTATCAGCCCCAGCATTTT. This sequence encodes CASTDGYQPQHF.

This clonotype showed up just a few times. J is TRBJ2-3 and V is TRBV20-1; 15 positions match TRBD2. From germline, CDR1 is DFQATT and CDR2 SNEGSKA (reference sequence). V dropped 5 bases and J dropped 2; count of bases not matched to a gene: 5. The CDR3 is made up of 16 amino acids. CDR3: CSAGTSGGTPTDTQYF. CDR3 in DNA: TGCAGTGCTGGGACTAGCGGGGGGACGCCCACAGATACGCAGTATTTT.

This clonotype has more than one count but fewer than ten. The chain has TRBV14 and TRBJ1-2; the D is unclear. V was cut by 0 bases and J by 0 bases, with 5 bases left in between. Germline CDR1 is SGHDN and CDR2 is FVKESK. This CDR3 contains 14 residues. The chain's CDR3 is CASSQELPNYGYTF. The CDR3 nucleotides read TGTGCCAGCAGCCAAGAGTTACCTAACTATGGCTACACCTTC. Together with reference TRBV14 and TRBJ1-2, the CDR3 gives the full variable domain: EAGVTQFPSHSVIEKGQTVTLRCDPISGHDNLYWYRRVMGKEIKFLLHFVKESKQDESGMPNNRFLAERTGGTYSTLKVQPAELEDSGVYFCASSQELPNYGYTFGSGTRLTVV.

About this clonotype itself: One junction end does not reproduce the germline sequence, and a read error may be involved. The chain joins TRBV28 to TRBJ1-1, with D hard to call. Germline assignment: CDR1 MDHEN and CDR2 SYDVKM. The CDR3 is made up of 14 amino acids. CDR3 bases: TGTGCCAACAGTCCCCGGGGTTTGAACACTGAAGCTTTCTTT. Translating it yields CANSPRGLNTEAFF.

The sample holds many counts of this clonotype. The V gene is TRBV7-9, the J gene TRBJ2-7, with TRBD1 matching 8 bases. The CDR3 extends over 13 amino acids. Looked up from germline, CDR1 is SEHNR and CDR2 is FQNEAQ (reference sequence). V was pared by 4 bases and J by 5 bases, with 4 bases of the junction left unmatched. The CDR3 coding sequence is TGTGCCAGCAGCTCCAGGGGGCTGGACGAGCAGTACTTC. Protein product: CASSSRGLDEQYF.